The 5 T cell receptor beta chains below were found in one sample sequenced in a study of tumor-infiltrating lymphocytes in localized non-small cell lung cancer. The method was immunoSEQ multiplex PCR; TCRdb's version includes in-frame clones alone and lacks a portion of them. The table lists 20,000 to 25,000 clones, 50% to 80% of them singletons. Sample: lung tumor tissue. Receptors were obtained from a human donor with non-small cell lung cancer.

The gene calls are TRBV9 and TRBJ1-1; 7 bases line up with TRBD1. Per the germline V gene, CDR1 is SGDLS and CDR2 is YYNGEE. V was clipped by 4 bases and J by 8 bases; unmatched bases: 14. The CDR3 is 15 residues long. The CDR3: CASSPLGGAGGEAFF. As DNA, the CDR3 is TGTGCCAGCAGCCCCCTCGGTGGGGCAGGGGGAGAAGCTTTCTTT.

This chain connects TRBV7-9 to TRBJ1-5, with D perhaps matching TRBD1 (5 bases). Trimming took off 5 bases at V and 6 bases at J, with 11 bases between the two ends. The CDR3 has 13 amino acids. Germline values: CDR1 SEHNR, CDR2 FQNEAQ (reference sequence). CDR3 loop: CASSDQGSQPQHF. CDR3 DNA sequence: TGTGCCAGCAGCGATCAGGGAAGTCAGCCCCAGCATTTT.

This rearrangement joins TRBV19 to TRBJ2-2; no clear D gene. There are 15 residues in the CDR3. V was shortened by 7 bases and J by 1 base, with 13 bases between the two germline ends. The germline CDR1 and CDR2 sequences are LNHDA and SQIVND (reference sequence). This chain's CDR3 is CASTLLGRNTGELFF. The CDR3 DNA reads TGTGCCAGTACCCTGCTAGGCCGGAACACCGGGGAGCTGTTTTTT.

In its sample, this clone was seen a few times. V is TRBV28 and J is TRBJ2-5; a possible D gene is TRBD2 (5 bases). Germline CDR1 reads MDHEN; CDR2 reads SYDVKM. Trimming shortened V by 1 base and J by 4 bases, and 10 bases separated the two germline ends. CDR3 length: 14 amino acids. Here the CDR3 reads CASSLFGDRETQYF. For the CDR3, the DNA is TGTGCCAGCAGTTTATTCGGGGATCGAGAGACCCAGTACTTC.

The count of this clone is one. V gene TRBV5-1 combines with J gene TRBJ2-1; a possible D gene is TRBD1 (8 bases). Per germline, CDR1 SGHRS and CDR2 YFSETQ. The CDR3 is 15 amino acids. V lost 4 bases to trimming and J lost 8 bases, with 19 bases between them. The CDR3 reads CASSLTGGELDEQFF. CDR3 in DNA: TGCGCCAGCAGCCTCACAGGGGGGGAGTTGGATGAGCAGTTCTTC. Full variable domain (missing parts from reference TRBV5-1 and TRBJ2-1): KAGVTQTPRYLIKTRGQQVTLSCSPISGHRSVSWYQQTPGQGLQFLFEYFSETQRNKGNFPGRFSGRQFSNSRSEMNVSTLELGDSALYLCASSLTGGELDEQFFGPGTRLTVL.